The next 18 T cell receptor beta chains were all read from a single sample in a study of shared clonotypes between healthy human individuals. Sequencing used immunoSEQ multiplex PCR; TCRdb keeps in-frame clones, though not all of them. There are 950,000 to 1,100,000 clones in the sample; 75% occur only once, and about 1.5% lies in the top ten. Sequenced sample: memory CD4+ T cells sorted from blood. Subset given: CD45RA-negative fraction. The receptors shown here come from a man aged 18-30 years in good health.

This chain uses TRBV6-5 with TRBJ1-6, with D perhaps TRBD1 (6 bases). Trimming left V 6 bases short and J 6 bases short, with 9 bases between. The CDR3 has 13 residues. Germline V gene data show CDR1 as MNHEY and CDR2 as SVGAGI. CDR3 protein: CASRRGVNSPLHF. CDR3 coding DNA: TGTGCCAGCAGAAGGGGGGTTAATTCACCCCTCCACTTT.

The rearrangement uses TRBV5-1 and TRBJ2-3, with D possibly TRBD1 on 5 matching bases. The CDR3 loop spans 14 amino acids. V dropped 4 bases and J dropped 4 bases, with 13 bases sitting between them. In germline, CDR1 is SGHRS, CDR2 YFSETQ. The CDR3 here is CASSIGDSPDTQYF. The CDR3 nucleotides are TGCGCCAGCAGCATAGGAGACAGTCCAGATACGCAGTATTTT. Complete variable domain (other parts from reference TRBV5-1 and TRBJ2-3): KAGVTQTPRYLIKTRGQQVTLSCSPISGHRSVSWYQQTPGQGLQFLFEYFSETQRNKGNFPGRFSGRQFSNSRSEMNVSTLELGDSALYLCASSIGDSPDTQYFGPGTRLTVL.

This clone was detected only a few times. This rearrangement joins TRBV28 to TRBJ2-5, with 8 bases fitting TRBD1. Per germline, CDR1 MDHEN and CDR2 SYDVKM. There are 13 residues in the CDR3. V was pared by 7 bases and J by 2 bases, with 3 bases of the junction left unmatched. This CDR3 reads CASNRDRQETQYF. CDR3 DNA: TGTGCCAGCAATCGGGACAGGCAAGAGACCCAGTACTTC.

The rearrangement joins TRBV5-6 to TRBJ2-2; D is ambiguous. Trimming pared 4 bases from V and 6 bases from J, leaving 16 bases between. The CDR3 runs to 15 residues. Per germline, CDR1 SGHDT and CDR2 YYEEEE. The DNA of the CDR3 is TGTGCCAGCAGCCCTAGGGTTCGGATCGCCGGGGAGCTGTTTTTT. It translates to CASSPRVRIAGELFF. The variable domain in full, with the rest retrieved from reference TRBV5-6 and TRBJ2-2, is DAGVTQSPTHLIKTRGQQVTLRCSPKSGHDTVSWYQQALGQGPQFIFQYYEEEERQRGNFPDRFSGHQFPNYSSELNVNALLLGDSALYLCASSPRVRIAGELFFGEGSRLTVL.

This clone was seen repeatedly, ten times or more. This chain links TRBV19 with TRBJ1-5; TRBD1 is a possible D gene (5 bases). V lost 1 base, J lost 0 bases, and 7 bases lay in between. The CDR3 has 15 amino acids. CDR1 and CDR2 from the germline V gene are LNHDA and SQIVND (reference sequence). CDR3 loop: CASSIGQTSNQPQHF. DNA for the CDR3: TGTGCCAGTAGTATAGGACAGACTAGCAATCAGCCCCAGCATTTT.

The rearrangement joins TRBV10-3 to TRBJ2-5; D is possibly TRBD1 (6 bases). Germline CDR1 reads ENHRY; CDR2 reads SYGVKD. The CDR3 has 13 amino acids. Trimming took 10 bases from V and 4 from J, leaving 16 bases between them. The CDR3 is CATLNRARETQYF. The CDR3 nucleotides are TGTGCCACCCTGAACAGGGCCCGAGAGACCCAGTACTTC.

V is TRBV4-1 and J is TRBJ2-4; TRBD2 matches at 12 bases. This CDR3 has 18 amino acids. CDR1 is MGHRA, CDR2 YSYEKL, per germline. V was clipped by 3 bases and J by 0 bases; unmatched bases: 6. The CDR3 DNA reads TGCGCCAGCAGCCATGGACTAGCGGGGTTAGTAGCCAAAAACATTCAGTACTTC. Amino acids: CASSHGLAGLVAKNIQYF.

The CDR3 region is CASRPPGTEAFF. CDR3 coding DNA: TGTGCCAGCAGACCCCCCGGGACTGAAGCTTTCTTT. The genes are TRBV6-6 and TRBJ1-1; D gene uncertain. Germline V lookup: CDR1 MNHNY, CDR2 SVGAGI (reference sequence). The V end was cut by 6 bases, the J end by 5 bases, with 10 bases between. The CDR3 is 12 amino acids.

The rearrangement links TRBV19 to TRBJ1-2; 7 bases match TRBD1. Germline CDR1 LNHDA, CDR2 SQIVND (reference sequence). The CDR3 contains 15 residues. V trimming: 3 bases; J trimming: 0 bases; junction bases outside the gene matches: 4. This CDR3 is CASSMGDRPNYGYTF. The CDR3 bases are TGTGCCAGTAGTATGGGGGACAGACCTAACTATGGCTACACCTTC.

V usage is TRBV28 and J usage is TRBJ2-5; no clear D. The closer fit of TRBJ2-7 to the DNA end suggests the J call may be wrong. The CDR3 has 12 residues. The germline V gene encodes CDR1 MDHEN and CDR2 SYDVKM. CDR3 residues: CATLGTGYEQYF. CDR3 DNA sequence: TGTGCCACCCTGGGTACGGGTTACGAGCAGTACTTC.

This clone was seen a handful of times. The sample contains more than one DNA sequence encoding this CDR3. The chain recombines TRBV28 with TRBJ1-5; 8 bases map to TRBD1. The CDR3 has 15 residues. Trimming at V came to 2 bases and at J to 6 bases, leaving 6 bases not matched to a gene. Germline assignment: CDR1 MDHEN and CDR2 SYDVKM. CDR3 loop: CASSLRQGNVQPQHF. The CDR3 coding sequence is TGTGCCAGCAGTTTAAGACAGGGGAACGTTCAGCCCCAGCATTTT.

V is TRBV29-1 and J is TRBJ2-7, with a weak D call TRBD2 (5 bases). V lost 4 bases and J lost 3, with 13 bases in between. CDR3 length: 13 amino acids. CDR1 SQVTM and CDR2 ANQGSEA come from the germline V gene. In DNA form, the CDR3 reads TGCAGCGTTGTCGGGGTCAACTACTACGAGCAGTACTTC. The encoded protein is CSVVGVNYYEQYF.

On this clone itself: The sample has other DNA sequences that encode this CDR3 too. The CDR3 protein is CAWSSSYEQYF. The CDR3, as DNA: TGTGCCTGGTCTTCTTCCTACGAGCAGTACTTC. The gene calls are TRBV30 and TRBJ2-7; D not resolved. Trimming stripped 5 bases from V and 1 base from J, with 6 bases between. Germline V lookup: CDR1 GTSNPN, CDR2 SVGIG (reference sequence). This CDR3 has 11 residues.

The chain is built from TRBV5-1 and TRBJ1-1; 7 bases line up with TRBD1. The CDR3 has 16 amino acids. Trimming at V came to 2 bases and at J to 1 base, leaving 8 bases not matched to a gene. The germline CDR1 and CDR2 sequences are SGHRS and YFSETQ. This chain's CDR3 is CASSFTRGQTNTEAFF. As DNA, the CDR3 is TGCGCCAGCAGCTTTACGCGGGGACAGACGAACACTGAAGCTTTCTTT.

The sample holds one count of this clone. This chain joins TRBV28 and TRBJ1-4, with no clear D. The CDR3 consists of 15 residues. Germline V gene sequence: CDR1 MDHEN, CDR2 SYDVKM. V lost 4 bases and J lost 4, with 13 bases in between. The CDR3 reads CASSSGQAFNEKLFF. In nucleotides, the CDR3 is TGTGCCAGCAGTTCGGGTCAGGCCTTTAATGAAAAACTGTTTTTT.

The chain has TRBV29-1 and TRBJ1-2; 8 bases map to TRBD1. Germline values: CDR1 SQVTM, CDR2 ANQGSEA. V shed 6 bases and J 1 base; nucleotides not matched to a gene: 7. CDR3 size: 14 residues. CDR3: CSVRDRGVNYGYTF. CDR3 bases: TGCAGCGTCCGCGACAGGGGCGTTAACTATGGCTACACCTTC.

The chain uses TRBV30 and TRBJ2-1, with D possibly being TRBD1 or TRBD2 (5 bases each). Germline CDR1 is GTSNPN and CDR2 is SVGIG (reference sequence). The CDR3 has 12 residues. The V gene lost 0 bases and the J gene lost 9 bases, with 9 bases spanning the gap. The CDR3 loop is CAWSVKGSEQFF. As DNA, the CDR3 is TGTGCCTGGAGTGTGAAGGGGAGTGAGCAGTTCTTC.

J is TRBJ2-7 and V is TRBV6-1; 13 bases are shared with TRBD2. Germline V gene lookup returns CDR1 MNHNS and CDR2 SASEGT. The CDR3 consists of 15 residues. After removal of 0 bases from V and 5 bases from J, the junction contained 1 base not matched to a gene. The DNA for the CDR3 is TGTGCCAGCAGTGAAGCACTAGCGGGAGGGGACGAGCAGTACTTC. Its protein is CASSEALAGGDEQYF.